A selection of T cell receptor beta chains follows, all from one sample in a study of T cell repertoires in cytomegalovirus infection. For these receptors, no antigen is known. TCRdb independently ran MiXCR on the reads; one entry per CDR3 protein. The data contain around 800,000 distinct CDR3 sequences, about 33% of them singletons. This sample comprised cultured CD8+ T cells from PBMCs, obtained from culture after CMV antigen stimulation. The receptor set was obtained from a human donor in good health (CMV status not recorded). Some clones in this sample may be carry-over from other donors' samples. Each CDR3 is given with its conserved first and last residue. The order of the fields is CDR3 protein, CDR3 DNA, clone size, J gene, V gene, D gene. The D gene is left open where the match is weak. Clone size is not always given. Where it is, it says once, few, many or a class for expanded clones.

CDR3 protein: CVSSLAGSSYNSPLHF
CDR3 DNA: TGTGTCAGCAGCTTGGCTGGGAGCTCCTATAATTCACCCCTCCACTTT
clone size: .
J gene: TRBJ1-6
V gene: TRBV13
D gene: .

CDR3 protein: CASGSLYNEQFF
CDR3 DNA: TGTGCCAGCGGCAGTCTTTACAATGAGCAGTTCTTC
clone size: .
J gene: TRBJ2-1
V gene: TRBV9
D gene: .

CDR3 protein: CASSWSNQPQHF
CDR3 DNA: TGTGCCAGTAGTTGGAGCAATCAGCCCCAGCATTTT
clone size: few
J gene: TRBJ1-5
V gene: TRBV19
D gene: .

CDR3 protein: CASSLEPQGQSDTQYF
CDR3 DNA: TGTGCCAGCAGCTTGGAACCCCAAGGACAGTCAGATACGCAGTATTTT
clone size: .
J gene: TRBJ2-3
V gene: TRBV5-4
D gene: .

CDR3 protein: CASSVDGGADTQYF
CDR3 DNA: TGTGCCAGCAGCGTAGACGGGGGGGCAGATACGCAGTATTTT
clone size: .
J gene: TRBJ2-3
V gene: TRBV9
D gene: TRBD2

CDR3 protein: CASSELGAVGGYTF
CDR3 DNA: TGTGCCAGCAGTGAATTGGGCGCAGTTGGAGGCTACACCTTC
clone size: .
J gene: TRBJ1-2
V gene: TRBV6-1
D gene: .

CDR3 protein: CASSLPGQAYNEQFF
CDR3 DNA: TGTGCCAGCAGCTTACCGGGACAGGCTTACAATGAGCAGTTCTTC
clone size: .
J gene: TRBJ2-1
V gene: TRBV7-9
D gene: TRBD1

CDR3 protein: CASSARTGGTGELFF
CDR3 DNA: TGTGCCAGCAGCGCCCGGACAGGAGGGACCGGGGAGCTGTTTTTT
clone size: few
J gene: TRBJ2-2
V gene: TRBV9
D gene: .

CDR3 protein: CASAMTGRGGKAFF
CDR3 DNA: TGTGCTAGTGCCATGACCGGTCGCGGGGGGAAAGCTTTCTTT
clone size: few
J gene: TRBJ1-1
V gene: TRBV12-5
D gene: .

CDR3 protein: CASSHHNQPQHF
CDR3 DNA: TGTGCCAGCAGCCACCACAATCAGCCCCAGCATTTT
clone size: .
J gene: TRBJ1-5
V gene: TRBV14
D gene: .

CDR3 protein: CASSLGGPSSGNTIYF
CDR3 DNA: TGTGCCAGCAGTTTGGGGGGACCTAGCTCTGGAAACACCATATATTTT
clone size: few
J gene: TRBJ1-3
V gene: TRBV12-3/TRBV12-4
D gene: .

CDR3 protein: CASRSGTGGFGYTF
CDR3 DNA: TGTGCCAGCAGATCCGGGACAGGGGGATTTGGCTACACCTTC
clone size: few
J gene: TRBJ1-2
V gene: TRBV5-8
D gene: TRBD1

CDR3 protein: CASPPRDGGAETQYF
CDR3 DNA: TGTGCCAGCCCCCCGAGGGACGGGGGGGCGGAAACGCAGTATTTT
clone size: few
J gene: TRBJ2-3
V gene: TRBV7-8
D gene: TRBD2

CDR3 protein: CATRSGLEQYF
CDR3 DNA: TGTGCCACTAGATCAGGTCTTGAGCAGTACTTC
clone size: .
J gene: TRBJ2-7
V gene: TRBV27
D gene: .

CDR3 protein: CATSRESGGETQYF
CDR3 DNA: TGTGCCACCAGCAGAGAATCCGGAGGAGAGACCCAGTACTTC
clone size: .
J gene: TRBJ2-5
V gene: TRBV15
D gene: .

CDR3 protein: CASSPRTSQGTDTQYF
CDR3 DNA: TGTGCCAGCTCACCCCGGACTAGCCAGGGCACAGATACGCAGTATTTT
clone size: few
J gene: TRBJ2-3
V gene: TRBV18
D gene: TRBD2

CDR3 protein: CASSPRDRGFSYNSPLHF
CDR3 DNA: TGCGCCAGCAGCCCCCGGGACAGAGGATTCTCCTATAATTCACCCCTCCACTTT
clone size: few
J gene: TRBJ1-6
V gene: TRBV5-1
D gene: TRBD1

CDR3 protein: CASSSEIQETQYF
CDR3 DNA: TGTGCCAGCAGCTCTGAGATCCAAGAGACCCAGTACTTC
clone size: many
J gene: TRBJ2-5
V gene: TRBV7-2
D gene: .

CDR3 protein: CASSTRTGLVYGYTF
CDR3 DNA: TGTGCCAGCAGTACGCGGACAGGGTTAGTCTATGGCTACACCTTC
clone size: .
J gene: TRBJ1-2
V gene: TRBV6-6
D gene: TRBD1

CDR3 protein: CATSRDKSMSYNEQFF
CDR3 DNA: TGTGCCACCAGCAGAGATAAGAGCATGTCCTACAATGAGCAGTTCTTC
clone size: .
J gene: TRBJ2-1
V gene: TRBV15
D gene: .

CDR3 protein: CASSLVSRAGSGNTIYF
CDR3 DNA: TGTGCCAGCAGCTTAGTTAGCCGCGCAGGGAGCGGAAACACCATATATTTT
clone size: many
J gene: TRBJ1-3
V gene: TRBV7-2
D gene: .

CDR3 protein: CASSSSPQGAGDTQYF
CDR3 DNA: TGTGCCAGCAGTTCCTCCCCGCAGGGGGCAGGGGATACGCAGTATTTT
clone size: once
J gene: TRBJ2-3
V gene: TRBV27
D gene: TRBD1

CDR3 protein: CASSLSGQEITDTQYF
CDR3 DNA: TGTGCCAGCAGCCTCTCCGGACAGGAAATCACAGATACGCAGTATTTT
clone size: .
J gene: TRBJ2-3
V gene: TRBV11-2
D gene: TRBD1

CDR3 protein: CASRGNRGGYGYTF
CDR3 DNA: TGTGCCAGCAGAGGGAACCGGGGTGGGTATGGCTACACCTTC
clone size: .
J gene: TRBJ1-2
V gene: TRBV7-9
D gene: .

CDR3 protein: CASSEGTRPIDEQFF
CDR3 DNA: TGTGCCAGCAGTGAAGGAACACGGCCCATTGATGAGCAGTTCTTC
clone size: few
J gene: TRBJ2-1
V gene: TRBV6-1
D gene: .

CDR3 protein: CSVGALAESTDTQYF
CDR3 DNA: TGCAGCGTAGGGGCTTTAGCGGAAAGCACAGATACGCAGTATTTT
clone size: few
J gene: TRBJ2-3
V gene: TRBV29-1
D gene: .

CDR3 protein: CASSPPGLNRNKQFF
CDR3 DNA: TGTGCCAGCAGCCCGCCGGGACTAAACCGCAATAAGCAGTTCTTC
clone size: once
J gene: TRBJ2-1
V gene: TRBV12-3/TRBV12-4
D gene: TRBD2

CDR3 protein: CASSPARGLPNTEAFF
CDR3 DNA: TGTGCCAGCAGTCCAGCCAGGGGCCTACCGAACACTGAAGCTTTCTTT
clone size: .
J gene: TRBJ1-1
V gene: TRBV27
D gene: .

CDR3 protein: CASKWGAEETQYF
CDR3 DNA: TGTGCCAGCAAATGGGGAGCCGAGGAGACCCAGTACTTC
clone size: few
J gene: TRBJ2-5
V gene: TRBV12-3/TRBV12-4
D gene: .

CDR3 protein: CASTSSALGVGELFF
CDR3 DNA: TGTGCCAGCACTAGTAGCGCACTCGGGGTCGGGGAGCTGTTTTTT
clone size: few
J gene: TRBJ2-2
V gene: TRBV6-8
D gene: .

CDR3 protein: CASSPPAHQETQYF
CDR3 DNA: TGTGCCAGCAGCCCGCCGGCCCACCAAGAGACCCAGTACTTC
clone size: few
J gene: TRBJ2-5
V gene: TRBV7-9
D gene: .

CDR3 protein: CASSLVGGPIQETQYF
CDR3 DNA: TGTGCCAGCAGCTTAGTCGGGGGGCCTATCCAAGAGACCCAGTACTTC
clone size: few
J gene: TRBJ2-5
V gene: TRBV7-2
D gene: .

CDR3 protein: CASSLQRGYGAFF
CDR3 DNA: TGTGCCAGCAGCCTACAACGAGGCTATGGAGCTTTCTTT
clone size: many
J gene: TRBJ1-1
V gene: TRBV3-1
D gene: .

CDR3 protein: CASSIQGREQYF
CDR3 DNA: TGTGCCAGCAGCATACAGGGTCGCGAGCAGTACTTC
clone size: many
J gene: TRBJ2-7
V gene: TRBV7-8
D gene: .

CDR3 protein: CATSGLAGGRLRSSYNEQFF
CDR3 DNA: TGTGCCACCAGCGGACTAGCGGGGGGCCGTTTAAGAAGTTCCTACAATGAGCAGTTCTTC
clone size: few
J gene: TRBJ2-1
V gene: TRBV15
D gene: TRBD2

CDR3 protein: CASSKQGNDGYTF
CDR3 DNA: TGTGCCAGCAGCAAACAGGGGAACGATGGCTACACCTTC
clone size: few
J gene: TRBJ1-2
V gene: TRBV7-9
D gene: TRBD1

CDR3 protein: CASSPISGPLNTEAFF
CDR3 DNA: TGTGCCAGCAGCCCAATTTCCGGGCCATTGAACACTGAAGCTTTCTTT
clone size: many
J gene: TRBJ1-1
V gene: TRBV7-9
D gene: .

CDR3 protein: CASKAGGGVTGANVLTF
CDR3 DNA: TGTGCCAGCAAGGCTGGCGGGGGGGTTACTGGGGCCAACGTCCTGACTTTC
clone size: .
J gene: TRBJ2-6
V gene: TRBV27
D gene: TRBD2

CDR3 protein: CASSLEGGRNEQFF
CDR3 DNA: TGCGCCAGCAGCTTGGAGGGCGGAAGGAATGAGCAGTTCTTC
clone size: .
J gene: TRBJ2-1
V gene: TRBV5-1
D gene: .

CDR3 protein: CASSALGLAGKNTDTQYF
CDR3 DNA: TGTGCCAGCAGTGCGCTGGGACTAGCGGGGAAAAACACAGATACGCAGTATTTT
clone size: few
J gene: TRBJ2-3
V gene: TRBV27
D gene: TRBD2

CDR3 protein: CASGLAGTSTDTQYF
CDR3 DNA: TGTGCCAGCGGCTTAGCGGGGACTAGCACAGATACGCAGTATTTT
clone size: few
J gene: TRBJ2-3
V gene: TRBV12-3/TRBV12-4
D gene: TRBD2

CDR3 protein: CASSFPRRAPFDGYTF
CDR3 DNA: TGTGCCAGCAGCTTCCCAAGACGCGCCCCGTTTGATGGCTACACCTTC
clone size: .
J gene: TRBJ1-2
V gene: TRBV7-9
D gene: .

CDR3 protein: CASSGRTSGGFIDTQYF
CDR3 DNA: TGCGCCAGCAGCGGAAGGACTAGCGGGGGGTTCATAGATACGCAGTATTTT
clone size: .
J gene: TRBJ2-3
V gene: TRBV5-1
D gene: TRBD2

CDR3 protein: CASSFRGDPYNEQFF
CDR3 DNA: TGTGCCAGCAGCTTTCGGGGGGACCCCTACAATGAGCAGTTCTTC
clone size: few
J gene: TRBJ2-1
V gene: TRBV5-5
D gene: TRBD2

CDR3 protein: CASSLQRRSYNEQFF
CDR3 DNA: TGTGCCAGCAGCCTCCAGCGACGGTCCTACAATGAGCAGTTCTTC
clone size: .
J gene: TRBJ2-1
V gene: TRBV7-3
D gene: .

CDR3 protein: CASSQEGIAGGSTDTQYF
CDR3 DNA: TGCGCCAGCAGCCAAGAGGGAATAGCGGGGGGGAGCACAGATACGCAGTATTTT
clone size: .
J gene: TRBJ2-3
V gene: TRBV4-1
D gene: TRBD2

CDR3 protein: CASSLAIETGFTDTQYF
CDR3 DNA: TGTGCCAGCAGCTTAGCTATAGAGACAGGGTTCACAGATACGCAGTATTTT
clone size: few
J gene: TRBJ2-3
V gene: TRBV7-6
D gene: TRBD1

CDR3 protein: CASSYSPVGAVQETQYF
CDR3 DNA: TGTGCCAGCAGTTACTCTCCGGTGGGGGCAGTACAAGAGACCCAGTACTTC
clone size: .
J gene: TRBJ2-5
V gene: TRBV6-6
D gene: .

CDR3 protein: CASSSLIRDRLNYGYTF
CDR3 DNA: TGTGCCAGCAGTTCACTTATCCGGGACAGACTTAACTATGGCTACACCTTC
clone size: few
J gene: TRBJ1-2
V gene: TRBV27
D gene: TRBD1

CDR3 protein: CASSQAIQETQYF
CDR3 DNA: TGTGCCAGCAGCCAGGCTATCCAAGAGACCCAGTACTTC
clone size: few
J gene: TRBJ2-5
V gene: TRBV5-6
D gene: .

CDR3 protein: CASSFGPWETQYF
CDR3 DNA: TGTGCCAGCAGTTTCGGACCTTGGGAGACCCAGTACTTC
clone size: few
J gene: TRBJ2-5
V gene: TRBV27
D gene: .

CDR3 protein: CAIEAGGLNEQFF
CDR3 DNA: TGTGCCATCGAAGCGGGGGGCCTCAATGAGCAGTTCTTC
clone size: few
J gene: TRBJ2-1
V gene: TRBV10-3
D gene: TRBD2